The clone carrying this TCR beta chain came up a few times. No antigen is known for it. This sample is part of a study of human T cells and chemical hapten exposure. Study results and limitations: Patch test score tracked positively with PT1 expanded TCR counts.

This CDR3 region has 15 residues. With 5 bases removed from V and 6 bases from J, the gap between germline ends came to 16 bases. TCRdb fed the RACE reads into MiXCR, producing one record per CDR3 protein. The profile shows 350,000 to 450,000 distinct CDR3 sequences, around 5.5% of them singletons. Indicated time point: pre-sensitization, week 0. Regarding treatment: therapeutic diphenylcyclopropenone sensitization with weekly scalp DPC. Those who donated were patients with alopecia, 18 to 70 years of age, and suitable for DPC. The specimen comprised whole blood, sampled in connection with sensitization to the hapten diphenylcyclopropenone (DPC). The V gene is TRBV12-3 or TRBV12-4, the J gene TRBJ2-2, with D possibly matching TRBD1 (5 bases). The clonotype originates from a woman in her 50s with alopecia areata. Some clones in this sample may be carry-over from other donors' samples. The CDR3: CASSPLGPRAGELFF. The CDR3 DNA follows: TGTGCCAGCAGTCCTTTGGGGCCGCGAGCCGGGGAGCTGTTTTTT.